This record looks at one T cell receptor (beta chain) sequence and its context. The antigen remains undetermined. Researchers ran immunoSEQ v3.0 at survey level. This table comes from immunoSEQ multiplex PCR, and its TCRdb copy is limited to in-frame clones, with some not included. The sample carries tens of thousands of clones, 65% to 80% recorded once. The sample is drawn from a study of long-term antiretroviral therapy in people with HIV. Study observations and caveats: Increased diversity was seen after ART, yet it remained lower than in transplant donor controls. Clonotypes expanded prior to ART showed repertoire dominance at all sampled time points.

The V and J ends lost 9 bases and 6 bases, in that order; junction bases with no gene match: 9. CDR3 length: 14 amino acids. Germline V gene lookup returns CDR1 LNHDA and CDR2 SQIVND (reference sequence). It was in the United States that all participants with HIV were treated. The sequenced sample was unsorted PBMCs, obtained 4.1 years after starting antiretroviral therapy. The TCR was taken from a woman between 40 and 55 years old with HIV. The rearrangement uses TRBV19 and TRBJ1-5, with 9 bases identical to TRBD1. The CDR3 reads CASTDTGGGQPQHF. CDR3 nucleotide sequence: TGTGCCAGCACCGATACAGGGGGCGGTCAGCCCCAGCATTTT.